The present TCR beta chain was sequenced within a study of technical replicates of blood from a handful of donors (dated by TCRdb to between 2016 and 2019). Receptor libraries were prepared by the immunoSEQ multiplex PCR assay. Entries here come from immuneACCESS through TCRdb and include only in-frame sequences with V and J called. Some clones fail to appear in such tables; in the studies checked, an unresolved V gene covers under half of the shortfall, and the cause of the remainder is unknown. In this sample the table shows 60,000 to 85,000 clones, around 95% of which occur a single time. The top ten hold roughly 0.37% of the sample. The sample holds one count of this clone. Its antigen remains unidentified. The input lacks base qualities; no much larger clone sits a single base away. Trimming leaves V shorter by 3 bases and J shorter by 6 bases, with the junction holding 10 bases beyond the gene matches. Counted from cysteine to phenylalanine, this CDR3 has 16 amino acids. Only CDR3 DNA remains: 48 bases, in frame from the first base. CDR1 and CDR2 are read off the germline V gene as SGDLS and YYNGEE.

The receptor comes from a human donor in good health. Sequences were obtained from T cells isolated from PBMCs. The sequence is built from TRBV9 and TRBJ2-1; 9 bases in between match TRBD2. The nucleotide sequence is given as TGTGCCAGCAGCGCGGACGTAGCGGGAGAAGGCAATGAGCAGTTCTTC. It translates as CASSADVAGEGNEQFF.